The next 18 T cell receptor beta chains were all read from a single sample in a study of CD8+ T cells in alopecia areata. After isolation, RNA underwent reverse transcription to generate cDNA as the sequencing template. This table comes from immunoSEQ multiplex PCR, and its TCRdb copy is limited to in-frame clones, with some not included. The sample lists roughly 180,000 clones, roughly 60% seen once, with 1.5% to 2% in the top ten. Here the sequenced sample was CD4+ T cells sorted from blood, taken at week 0. The receptors originated from a human donor with alopecia areata.

The rearrangement uses TRBV12-5 and TRBJ2-7; no reliable D call. Germline CDR1 reads LGHNT; CDR2 reads FRNRAP. V was trimmed by 1 base and J by 7 bases, leaving 11 bases between them. The CDR3 extends over 13 amino acids. CDR3 amino acids: CASGLGDPREQYF. CDR3 bases: TGTGCTAGTGGTTTGGGGGATCCTAGGGAGCAGTACTTC.

This clone was found once. J is TRBJ2-7 and V is TRBV9; D unclear. The V end lost 2 bases, the J end lost 2 bases, and 14 bases lay between the germline ends. The CDR3 runs 15 residues. CDR1 and CDR2 (germline): SGDLS, YYNGEE. The CDR3 sequence is CASSVDIGSTYEQYF. In nucleotides, the CDR3 is TGTGCCAGCAGCGTTGACATTGGCAGCACCTACGAGCAGTACTTC. The complete variable domain, with remaining parts taken from reference TRBV9 and TRBJ2-7, reads DSGVTQTPKHLITATGQRVTLRCSPRSGDLSVYWYQQSLDQGLQFLIQYYNGEERAKGNILERFSAQQFPDLHSELNLSSLELGDSALYFCASSVDIGSTYEQYFGPGTRLTVT.

This clone is deemed medium-sized. The V gene is TRBV14, the J gene TRBJ2-2, with D perhaps being TRBD1 or TRBD2 (5 bases each). V was clipped by 2 bases and J by 7 bases, with 11 bases between them. Germline CDR1 SGHDN, CDR2 FVKESK. The CDR3 spans 14 residues. CDR3 residues: CASSQQWDGGELFF. CDR3 in DNA: TGTGCCAGCAGCCAACAATGGGACGGCGGGGAGCTGTTTTTT.

This chain joins TRBV29-1 and TRBJ2-2; D gene unclear. V dropped 7 bases and J dropped 7 bases, with 10 bases sitting between them. The CDR3 consists of 11 residues. CDR1 SQVTM and CDR2 ANQGSEA come from the germline V gene. CDR3 sequence reads: CSAHSGGELFF. The CDR3 DNA sequence: TGCAGCGCCCATTCAGGCGGGGAGCTGTTTTTT.

There are a few counts of this clone. This sample also contains other DNA sequences that code for the same CDR3. The gene calls are TRBV29-1 and TRBJ2-5, with D maybe TRBD1 (5 bases). This CDR3 contains 12 residues. V lost 6 bases and J 3 bases, leaving 11 bases between the germline ends. Germline-derived CDR1 and CDR2 are SQVTM and ANQGSEA. The CDR3 DNA is TGCAGCGTAAGGGGCCGGGAAGAGACCCAGTACTTC. It is translated as CSVRGREETQYF.

This clone was observed a few times. The rearrangement links TRBV5-1 to TRBJ2-7; TRBD1 matches 11 bases. This CDR3 has 17 residues. Trimming took 4 bases from V and 3 from J; bases not matched to a gene: 12. Germline CDR1 reads SGHRS; CDR2 reads YFSETQ. CDR3 loop: CASSQKSPGQGGYEQYF. The CDR3 DNA sequence: TGCGCCAGCAGCCAAAAATCCCCGGGACAGGGGGGCTACGAGCAGTACTTC.

J is TRBJ1-2 and V is TRBV30; maybe TRBD1 (5 bases). V lost 2 bases and J lost 4, with 8 bases in between. This CDR3 region has 12 residues. Germline V gene lookup returns CDR1 GTSNPN and CDR2 SVGIG (reference sequence). CDR3 bases: TGTGCCTGGAGTTGGCAGGGCTATGGCTACACCTTC. Its translation is CAWSWQGYGYTF.

V usage is TRBV29-1 and J usage is TRBJ2-2; 8 nucleotides line up with TRBD1. Germline V gene data show CDR1 as SQVTM and CDR2 as ANQGSEA. The CDR3 consists of 13 residues. The V segment lost 7 bases and the J segment 4 bases; nucleotides outside the gene matches: 5. The CDR3 DNA reads TGCAGCGGCGTCGGACAGGGCACCGGGGAGCTGTTTTTT. It encodes CSGVGQGTGELFF.

V and J are TRBV5-5 and TRBJ2-6, with D unresolved. Germline CDR1 reads SGHKS; CDR2 reads YYEKEE (reference sequence). The V gene lost 2 bases and the J gene lost 0 bases, with 6 bases spanning the gap. The CDR3 covers 15 residues. In DNA form, the CDR3 reads TGTGCCAGCAGCTTCCGTCTCTCTGGGGCCAACGTCCTGACTTTC. Its protein is CASSFRLSGANVLTF.

The table lists this clone with a few counts. The chain combines TRBV15 with TRBJ2-5, with a weak D call TRBD1 (5 bases). The length of the CDR3 is 12 residues. Trimming cost V 8 bases and J 1 base, with 8 bases left between them. The germline CDR1 and CDR2 sequences are LNHNV and YYDKDF (reference sequence). The CDR3 region is CATARGQETQYF. DNA of the CDR3: TGTGCCACCGCTAGGGGCCAAGAGACCCAGTACTTC.

The genes are TRBV7-9 and TRBJ2-5, with D tentatively TRBD1 or TRBD2 (6 bases each). CDR1 and CDR2 (germline): SEHNR, FQNEAQ (reference sequence). There are 13 residues in the CDR3. The germline V and J ends were trimmed by 7 bases and 5 bases, with 14 bases remaining between them. The CDR3 sequence is CASKRGESETQYF. For the CDR3, the DNA is TGTGCCAGCAAAAGGGGGGAGTCGGAGACCCAGTACTTC.

This clone was found once. The chain employs TRBV30 and TRBJ2-2; D gene ambiguous. The CDR3 is 13 amino acids. Germline CDR1 and CDR2: GTSNPN and SVGIG (reference sequence). V was trimmed by 1 base and J by 3 bases, leaving 6 bases between them. The CDR3 sequence is CAWSAGYTGELFF. As DNA, the CDR3 is TGTGCCTGGAGTGCCGGGTACACCGGGGAGCTGTTTTTT.

The CDR3 loop is CASSQDRANYGYTF. For the CDR3, the DNA is TGTGCCAGCAGCCAGGACAGGGCTAACTATGGCTACACCTTC. The chain is built from TRBV14 and TRBJ1-2, with TRBD1 matching over 8 bases. CDR3 length: 14 residues. The V gene's germline CDR1 is SGHDN and CDR2 FVKESK. The J segment lost 0 bases and the V segment lost 3 bases, leaving 0 bases of the junction unmatched.

The J gene is TRBJ1-2, the V gene TRBV9; 9 bases map to TRBD1. This CDR3 is 16 amino acids long. Germline values: CDR1 SGDLS, CDR2 YYNGEE. Losses at the gene ends were 3 bases for V and 2 bases for J; bases not matched to a gene: 8. CDR3: CASSATGGTGNYGYTF. The CDR3 DNA sequence: TGTGCCAGCAGCGCAACAGGAGGGACAGGGAACTATGGCTACACCTTC.

Here the CDR3 DNA reads TGCAACCCGGCGGGCACAGATACGCAGTATTTT. This codes for CNPAGTDTQYF. V usage is TRBV20-1 and J usage is TRBJ2-3; D uncertain. This CDR3 has 11 amino acids. Germline V gene lookup returns CDR1 DFQATT and CDR2 SNEGSKA (reference sequence).

This clone has just a few counts. The chain couples TRBV18 to TRBJ2-7, with D maybe TRBD2 (6 bases). CDR1 is KGHSH, CDR2 LQKENI, per germline. Trimming left V 5 bases short and J 6 bases short, with 17 bases between. This CDR3 has 14 amino acids. DNA for the CDR3: TGTGCCAGCTCATTCTCGGAGGGGCAGGGCGAGCAGTACTTC. The encoded protein is CASSFSEGQGEQYF.

This clone appeared once. The genes are TRBV5-1 and TRBJ2-7, with 9 bases that match TRBD1. CDR1 SGHRS and CDR2 YFSETQ come from the germline V gene. The CDR3 contains 15 residues. The junction had 6 bases not matched to a gene; V was cut back by 0 bases and J by 5 bases. The CDR3 protein is CASSLAGQGSNEQYF. As DNA, the CDR3 is TGCGCCAGCAGCTTGGCGGGACAGGGATCCAACGAGCAGTACTTC.

This rearrangement joins TRBV29-1 to TRBJ2-5; either TRBD1 or TRBD2 may fit D (6 bases each). Germline CDR1 and CDR2: SQVTM and ANQGSEA. The CDR3 is 14 amino acids. Trimming pared 4 bases from V and 7 bases from J, leaving 19 bases between. CDR3 in DNA: TGCAGCGTTGCCCCGGGGATAGAGGGGGGGACCCAGTACTTC. Translation: CSVAPGIEGGTQYF.